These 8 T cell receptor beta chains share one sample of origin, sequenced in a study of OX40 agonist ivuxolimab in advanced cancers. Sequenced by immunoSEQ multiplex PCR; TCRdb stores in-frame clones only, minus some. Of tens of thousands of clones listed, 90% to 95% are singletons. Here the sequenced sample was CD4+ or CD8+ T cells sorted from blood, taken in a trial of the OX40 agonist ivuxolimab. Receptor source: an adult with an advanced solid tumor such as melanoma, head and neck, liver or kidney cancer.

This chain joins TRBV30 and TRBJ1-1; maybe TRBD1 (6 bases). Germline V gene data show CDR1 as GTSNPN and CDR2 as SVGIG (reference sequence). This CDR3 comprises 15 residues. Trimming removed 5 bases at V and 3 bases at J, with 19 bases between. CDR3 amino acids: CAWLGGAQFYTEAFF. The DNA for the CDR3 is TGTGCCTGGCTGGGGGGGGCCCAGTTTTACACTGAAGCTTTCTTT.

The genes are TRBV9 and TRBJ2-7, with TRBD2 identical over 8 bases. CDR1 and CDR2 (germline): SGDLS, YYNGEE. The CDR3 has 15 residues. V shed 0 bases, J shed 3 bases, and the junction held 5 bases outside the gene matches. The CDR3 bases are TGTGCCAGCAGCGTAGGAGCGGGAGTCAGCTACGAGCAGTACTTC. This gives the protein CASSVGAGVSYEQYF.

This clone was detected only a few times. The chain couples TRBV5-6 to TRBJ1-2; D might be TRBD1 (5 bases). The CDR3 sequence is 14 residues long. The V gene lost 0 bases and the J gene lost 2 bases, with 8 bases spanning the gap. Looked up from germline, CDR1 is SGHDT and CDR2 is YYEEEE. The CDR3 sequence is CASSLAGENYGYTF. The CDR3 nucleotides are TGTGCCAGCAGCTTGGCGGGGGAAAACTATGGCTACACCTTC.

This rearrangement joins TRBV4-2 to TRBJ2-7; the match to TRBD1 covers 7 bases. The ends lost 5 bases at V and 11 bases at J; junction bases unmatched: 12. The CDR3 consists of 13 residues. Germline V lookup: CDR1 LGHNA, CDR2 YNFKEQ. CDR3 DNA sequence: TGTGCCAGCAGCTTGGGTCTCGAGGGGGCCGAGTACTTC. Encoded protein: CASSLGLEGAEYF.

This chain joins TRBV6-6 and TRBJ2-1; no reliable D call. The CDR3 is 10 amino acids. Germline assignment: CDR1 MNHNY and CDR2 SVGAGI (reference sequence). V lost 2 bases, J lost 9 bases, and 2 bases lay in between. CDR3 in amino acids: CASSYGEQFF. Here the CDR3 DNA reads TGTGCCAGCAGTTACGGTGAGCAGTTCTTC.

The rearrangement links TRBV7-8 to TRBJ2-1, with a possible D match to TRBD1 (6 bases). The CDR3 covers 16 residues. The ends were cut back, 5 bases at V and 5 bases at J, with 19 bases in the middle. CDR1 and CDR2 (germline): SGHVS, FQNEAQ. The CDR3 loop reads CASSPPGAGQDNEQFF. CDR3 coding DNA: TGTGCCAGCAGCCCCCCAGGGGCAGGGCAGGACAATGAGCAGTTCTTC. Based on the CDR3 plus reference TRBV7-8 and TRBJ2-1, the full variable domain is GAGVSQSPRYKVAKRGQDVALRCDPISGHVSLFWYQQALGQGPEFLTYFQNEAQLDKSGLPSDRFFAERPEGSVSTLKIQRTQQEDSAVYLCASSPPGAGQDNEQFFGPGTRLTVL.

In DNA form, the CDR3 reads TGTGCCAGCAGCGTAGGGGGGATTGCCTACGAGCAGTACTTC. This encodes CASSVGGIAYEQYF. The J gene is TRBJ2-7, the V gene TRBV9; D assignment may be TRBD1 or TRBD2 (5 bases each). The CDR3 length is 14 residues. The ends were cut back, 0 bases at V and 2 bases at J, with 9 bases in the middle. The germline gives CDR1 SGDLS, CDR2 YYNGEE.

Here the CDR3 reads CASTVGYNYGYTF. CDR3 nucleotides: TGTGCCAGCACAGTGGGGTATAACTATGGCTACACCTTC. This chain links TRBV2 with TRBJ1-2; D uncertain. Germline assignment: CDR1 SNHLY and CDR2 FYNNEI. The ends were cut back, 7 bases at V and 1 base at J, with 10 bases in the middle. The CDR3 covers 13 residues.